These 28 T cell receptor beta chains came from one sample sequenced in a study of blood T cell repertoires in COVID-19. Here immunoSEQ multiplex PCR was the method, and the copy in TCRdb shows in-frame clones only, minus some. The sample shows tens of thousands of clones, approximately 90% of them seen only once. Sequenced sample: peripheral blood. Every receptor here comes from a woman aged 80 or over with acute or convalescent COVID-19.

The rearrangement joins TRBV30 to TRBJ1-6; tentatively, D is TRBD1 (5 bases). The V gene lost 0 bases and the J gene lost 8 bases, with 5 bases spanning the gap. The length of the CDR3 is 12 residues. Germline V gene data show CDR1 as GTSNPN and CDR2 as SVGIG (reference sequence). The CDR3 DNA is TGTGCCTGGAGTGTACAGGATTCACCCCTCCACTTT. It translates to CAWSVQDSPLHF.

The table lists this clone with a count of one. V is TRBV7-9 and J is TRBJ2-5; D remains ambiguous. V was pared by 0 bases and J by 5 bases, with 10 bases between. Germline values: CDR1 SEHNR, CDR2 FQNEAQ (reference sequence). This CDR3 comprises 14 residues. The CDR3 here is CASSLAPAEETQYF. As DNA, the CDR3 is TGTGCCAGCAGCTTAGCTCCCGCCGAGGAGACCCAGTACTTC.

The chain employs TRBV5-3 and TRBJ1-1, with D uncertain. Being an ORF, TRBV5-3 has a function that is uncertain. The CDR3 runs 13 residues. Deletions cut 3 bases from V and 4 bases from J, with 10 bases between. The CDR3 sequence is CARSSGMGTEAFF. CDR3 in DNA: TGTGCCAGAAGCTCCGGGATGGGCACTGAAGCTTTCTTT.

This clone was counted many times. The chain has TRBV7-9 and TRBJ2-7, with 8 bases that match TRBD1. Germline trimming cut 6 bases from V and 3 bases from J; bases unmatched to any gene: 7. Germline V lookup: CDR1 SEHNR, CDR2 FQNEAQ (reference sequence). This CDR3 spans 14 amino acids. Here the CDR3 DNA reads TGTGCCAGCAGAGGACAGGGTGAGAACTACGAGCAGTACTTC. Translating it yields CASRGQGENYEQYF.

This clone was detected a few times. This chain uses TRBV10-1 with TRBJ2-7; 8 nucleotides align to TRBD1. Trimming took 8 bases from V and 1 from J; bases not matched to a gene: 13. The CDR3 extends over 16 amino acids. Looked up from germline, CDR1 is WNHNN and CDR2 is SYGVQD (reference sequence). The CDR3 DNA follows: TGCGCCAGCGGCAAGATCGGACAGGGAGAGTCCTACGAGCAGTACTTC. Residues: CASGKIGQGESYEQYF.

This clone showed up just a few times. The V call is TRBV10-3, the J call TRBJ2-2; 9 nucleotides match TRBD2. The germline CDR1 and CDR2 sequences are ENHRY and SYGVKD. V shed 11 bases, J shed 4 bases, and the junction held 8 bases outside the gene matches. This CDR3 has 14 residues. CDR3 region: CASRAGGGTGELFF. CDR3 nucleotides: TGTGCCTCCCGGGCGGGAGGGGGCACCGGGGAGCTGTTTTTT.

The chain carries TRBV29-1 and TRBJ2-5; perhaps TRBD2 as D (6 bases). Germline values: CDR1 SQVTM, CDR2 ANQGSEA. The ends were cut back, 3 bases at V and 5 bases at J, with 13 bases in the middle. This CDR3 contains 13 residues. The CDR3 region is CSVDGGDGETQYF. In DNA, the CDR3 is TGCAGCGTTGACGGAGGGGATGGCGAGACCCAGTACTTC.

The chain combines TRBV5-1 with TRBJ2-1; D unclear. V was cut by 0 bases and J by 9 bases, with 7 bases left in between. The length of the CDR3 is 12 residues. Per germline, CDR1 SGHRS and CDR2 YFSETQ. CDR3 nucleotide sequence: TGCGCCAGCAGCTTGGGGAGTGGTGAGCAGTTCTTC. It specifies CASSLGSGEQFF.

CDR3: CASSLPRLNGNTIYF. In DNA, the CDR3 is TGTGCCAGCAGCTTGCCCAGGTTAAATGGAAACACCATATATTTT. The rearrangement joins TRBV5-6 to TRBJ1-3; D ambiguous. Germline V gives CDR1 SGHDT, CDR2 YYEEEE. This CDR3 has 15 residues. Trimming shortened V by 1 base and J by 3 bases, and 11 bases separated the two germline ends.

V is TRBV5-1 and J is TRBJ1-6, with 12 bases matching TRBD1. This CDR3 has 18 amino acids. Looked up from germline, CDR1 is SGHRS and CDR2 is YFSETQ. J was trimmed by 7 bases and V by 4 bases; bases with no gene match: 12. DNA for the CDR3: TGCGCCAGCAGCCTCGCGGGACAGGGGGCTAACCTCAATTCACCCCTCCACTTT. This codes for CASSLAGQGANLNSPLHF.

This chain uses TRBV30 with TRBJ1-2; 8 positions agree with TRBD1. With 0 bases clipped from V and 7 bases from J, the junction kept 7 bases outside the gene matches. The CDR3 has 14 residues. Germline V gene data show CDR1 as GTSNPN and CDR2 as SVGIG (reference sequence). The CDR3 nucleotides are TGTGCCTGGAGTGTAAGTCAGGGGGCTCGTGGCTACACCTTC. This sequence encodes CAWSVSQGARGYTF.

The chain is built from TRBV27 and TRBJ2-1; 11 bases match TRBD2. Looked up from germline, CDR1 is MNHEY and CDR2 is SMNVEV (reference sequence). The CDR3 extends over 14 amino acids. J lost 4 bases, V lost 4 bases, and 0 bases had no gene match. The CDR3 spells CASSSSGRYNEQFF. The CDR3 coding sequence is TGTGCCAGCAGTTCTAGCGGGAGGTACAATGAGCAGTTCTTC.

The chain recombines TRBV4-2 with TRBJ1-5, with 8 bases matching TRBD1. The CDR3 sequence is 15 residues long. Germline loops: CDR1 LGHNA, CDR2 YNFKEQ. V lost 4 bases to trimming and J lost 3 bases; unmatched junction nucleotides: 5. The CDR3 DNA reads TGTGCCAGCAGCCGCCGGACAGGGAACAATCAGCCCCAGCATTTT. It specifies CASSRRTGNNQPQHF.

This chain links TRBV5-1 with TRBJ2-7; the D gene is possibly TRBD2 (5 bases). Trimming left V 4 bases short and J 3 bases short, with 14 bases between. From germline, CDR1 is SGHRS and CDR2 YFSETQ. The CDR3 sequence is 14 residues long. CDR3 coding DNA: TGCGCCAGCAGCCCCCTCGAGGGAGTCTACGAGCAGTACTTC. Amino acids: CASSPLEGVYEQYF.

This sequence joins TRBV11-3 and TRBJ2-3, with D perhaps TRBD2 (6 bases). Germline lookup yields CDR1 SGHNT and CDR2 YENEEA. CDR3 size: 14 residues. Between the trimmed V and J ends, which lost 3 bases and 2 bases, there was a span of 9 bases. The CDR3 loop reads CASSLAGPTDTQYF. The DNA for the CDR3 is TGTGCCAGCAGCTTGGCGGGGCCCACAGATACGCAGTATTTT.

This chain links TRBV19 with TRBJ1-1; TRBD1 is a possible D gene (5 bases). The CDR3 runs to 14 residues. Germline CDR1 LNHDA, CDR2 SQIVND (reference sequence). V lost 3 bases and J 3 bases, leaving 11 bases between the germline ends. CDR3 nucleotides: TGTGCCAGTAGTATGTCCCGACAGTACACTGAAGCTTTCTTT. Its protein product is CASSMSRQYTEAFF.

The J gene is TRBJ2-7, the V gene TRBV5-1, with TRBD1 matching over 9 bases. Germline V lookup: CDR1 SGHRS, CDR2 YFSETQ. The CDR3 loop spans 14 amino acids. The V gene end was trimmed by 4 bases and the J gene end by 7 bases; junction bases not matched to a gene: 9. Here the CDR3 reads CASSRSGTGFEQYF. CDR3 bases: TGCGCCAGCAGCCGTTCCGGGACAGGGTTTGAGCAGTACTTC. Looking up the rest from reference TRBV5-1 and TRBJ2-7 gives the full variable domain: KAGVTQTPRYLIKTRGQQVTLSCSPISGHRSVSWYQQTPGQGLQFLFEYFSETQRNKGNFPGRFSGRQFSNSRSEMNVSTLELGDSALYLCASSRSGTGFEQYFGPGTRLTVT.

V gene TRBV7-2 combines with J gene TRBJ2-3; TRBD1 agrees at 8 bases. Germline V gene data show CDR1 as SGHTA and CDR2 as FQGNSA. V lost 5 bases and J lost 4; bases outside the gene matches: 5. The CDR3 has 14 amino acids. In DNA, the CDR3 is TGTGCCAGCAGCAGGCAGGGGGCACCAGATACGCAGTATTTT. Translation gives CASSRQGAPDTQYF.

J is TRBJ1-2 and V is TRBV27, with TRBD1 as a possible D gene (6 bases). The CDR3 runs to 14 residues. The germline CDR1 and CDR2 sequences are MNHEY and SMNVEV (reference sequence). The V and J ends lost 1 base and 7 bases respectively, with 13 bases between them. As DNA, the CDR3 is TGTGCCAGCAGTTTATACCCGGGACAAACTGGCTACACCTTC. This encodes CASSLYPGQTGYTF.

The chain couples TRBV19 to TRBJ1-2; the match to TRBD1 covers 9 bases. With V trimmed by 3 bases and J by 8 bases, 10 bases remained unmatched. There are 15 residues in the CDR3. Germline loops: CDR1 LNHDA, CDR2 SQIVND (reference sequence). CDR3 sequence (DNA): TGTGCCAGTAGTATCCACACGGGACAGGGCGCGGGCTACACCTTC. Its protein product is CASSIHTGQGAGYTF.

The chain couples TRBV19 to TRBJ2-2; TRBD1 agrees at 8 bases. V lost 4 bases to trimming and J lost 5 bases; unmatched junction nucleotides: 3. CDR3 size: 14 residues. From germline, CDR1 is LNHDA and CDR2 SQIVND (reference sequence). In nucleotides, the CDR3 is TGTGCCAGTAGTACGTACAGGGGGACCGGGGAGCTGTTTTTT. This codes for CASSTYRGTGELFF.

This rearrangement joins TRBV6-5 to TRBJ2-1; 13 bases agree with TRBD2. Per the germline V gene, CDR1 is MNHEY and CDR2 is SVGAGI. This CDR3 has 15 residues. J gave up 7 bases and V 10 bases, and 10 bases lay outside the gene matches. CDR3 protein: CATGTSGAAGNEQFF. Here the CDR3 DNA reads TGTGCCACGGGGACTAGCGGGGCGGCGGGGAATGAGCAGTTCTTC.

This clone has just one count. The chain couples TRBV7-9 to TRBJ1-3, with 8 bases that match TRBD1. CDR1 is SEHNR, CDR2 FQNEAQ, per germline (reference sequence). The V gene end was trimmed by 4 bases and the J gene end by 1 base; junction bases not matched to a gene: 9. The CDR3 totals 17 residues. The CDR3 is CASSSTWGQVSGNTIYF. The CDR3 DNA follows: TGTGCCAGCAGCTCAACTTGGGGACAGGTTTCTGGAAACACCATATATTTT.

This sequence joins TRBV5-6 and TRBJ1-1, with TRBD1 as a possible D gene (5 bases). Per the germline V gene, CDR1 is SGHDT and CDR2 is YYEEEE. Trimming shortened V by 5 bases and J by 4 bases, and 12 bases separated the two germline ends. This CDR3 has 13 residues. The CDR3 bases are TGTGCCAGCAGATCGGGCAGGGTCACTGAAGCTTTCTTT. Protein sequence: CASRSGRVTEAFF.

CDR3 in DNA: TGTGCCAGCAGCTCGCCGAGGGACAGGGGGCTTCTTGGCTACACCTTC. This translates into CASSSPRDRGLLGYTF. The chain combines TRBV7-2 with TRBJ1-2, with TRBD1 matching over 12 bases. With 4 bases clipped from V and 7 bases from J, the junction kept 10 bases outside the gene matches. Germline V lookup: CDR1 SGHTA, CDR2 FQGNSA. This CDR3 is 16 amino acids long.

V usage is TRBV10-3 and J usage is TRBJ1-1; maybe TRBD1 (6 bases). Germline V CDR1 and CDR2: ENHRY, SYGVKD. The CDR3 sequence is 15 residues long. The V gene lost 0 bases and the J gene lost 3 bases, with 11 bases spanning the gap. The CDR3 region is CAISESGRGDTEAFF. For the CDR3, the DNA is TGTGCCATCAGTGAGTCCGGCAGGGGAGACACTGAAGCTTTCTTT.

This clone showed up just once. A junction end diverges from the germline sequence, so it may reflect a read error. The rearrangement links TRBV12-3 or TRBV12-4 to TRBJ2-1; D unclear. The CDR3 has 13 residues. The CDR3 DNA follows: TGTGCCGGCAGTTTTGGCAGCTACAATGAGCAGTTCTTC. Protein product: CAGSFGSYNEQFF.

CDR3 residues: CASSLTTEGEKLFF. The CDR3 DNA sequence: TGTGCCAGCAGCTTAACGACAGAAGGTGAAAAACTGTTTTTT. This chain uses TRBV7-8 with TRBJ1-4, with D maybe TRBD1 (5 bases). The CDR3 length is 14 residues. Germline V lookup: CDR1 SGHVS, CDR2 FQNEAQ. V shed 2 bases and J shed 7 bases, with 11 bases lying between them.